This T cell receptor (beta chain) originates from a study of T-cell memory formation after mild COVID-19. TCRdb used MiXCR to reprocess the 5' RACE reads, holding one entry per CDR3 protein. This sample carries about 260,000 distinct CDR3 sequences, 8% to 10% of them seen once, and the ten largest clones take 20% to 25%. The CDR3 loop spans 15 amino acids. Trimming shortened V by 5 bases and J by 0 bases, and 11 bases separated the two germline ends. Germline V gene sequence: CDR1 LNHNV, CDR2 YYDKDF (reference sequence). This clonotype has a handful of counts. As yet, its antigen is unknown. Notes on the study in general: Among contracting clones, CD4+ were mainly CM/EM and CD8+ enriched in EMRA.

The sequence came from a man between 18 and 35 years old who had mild COVID-19 (a few samples of this study predate the infection). Cell type and time point are not known. Sequencing used PBMCs or a T cell subset sorted from them (not recorded which). This rearrangement joins TRBV15 to TRBJ2-1, with D possibly called TRBD1 or TRBD2 (5 bases each). CDR3 sequence reads: CATSPGALSYNEQFF. The CDR3 nucleotides read TGTGCCACCAGCCCCGGGGCCCTCTCCTACAATGAGCAGTTCTTC. The whole variable domain, filled in from reference TRBV15 and TRBJ2-1, reads DAMVIQNPRYQVTQFGKPVTLSCSQTLNHNVMYWYQQKSSQAPKLLFHYYDKDFNNEADTPDNFQSRRPNTSFCFLDIRSPGLGDTAMYLCATSPGALSYNEQFFGPGTRLTVL.